This TCR beta chain was profiled in a study of T cells after yellow fever vaccination. TCRdb fed the 5' RACE reads into MiXCR, producing one record per CDR3 protein. The table has around 310,000 distinct CDR3 sequences, more than 8.5% seen once. V lost 2 bases and J 6 bases, leaving 19 bases between the germline ends. The CDR3 consists of 16 residues. In germline, CDR1 is SGHKS, CDR2 YYEKEE (reference sequence). The chain links TRBV5-5 to TRBJ2-3, with D possibly being TRBD2 (5 bases). The origin of this receptor is a man aged 18 to 29 who received the YFV17D yellow fever vaccine. The source material was PBMCs, sampled on the day of the first yellow fever vaccination. The CDR3 region is CASSFSVARMRDTQYF. CDR3 sequence (DNA): TGTGCCAGCAGCTTCTCGGTAGCGCGTATGCGGGATACGCAGTATTTT.